This TCR beta chain originates from a study of blood T cell repertoires in COVID-19. Study-wide context: COVID-19 samples, acute and convalescent, were from the United States, Italy and Spain.

Original analysis: The authors estimated nucleated cell counts from reference gene primer amplification. Measured with immunoSEQ multiplex PCR; TCRdb has only the in-frame clones, and not every one. V, J and clone size are those of that table, while D and trimming were read from the DNA. The sample has about 160,000 clones; over 80% are singletons. Germline CDR1 reads SGDLS; CDR2 reads YYNGEE. V dropped 2 bases and J dropped 4; count of bases not matched to a gene: 1. The length of the CDR3 is 14 residues. The sample was peripheral blood. The J gene is TRBJ2-3, the V gene TRBV9, with 10 nucleotides matching TRBD1. The clonotype was recovered from a woman aged 80 or older with active or convalescent COVID-19. The CDR3 DNA follows: TGTGCCAGCAGCGTGACAGGGGGCGCAGATACGCAGTATTTT. Translation gives CASSVTGGADTQYF.